Detailed here is one TCR beta chain. Its antigen has not been determined. There are no base qualities to consult, and no much larger clone falls within one base. This sample was taken from a study of blood T cell repertoires in COVID-19 (dated by TCRdb to the early 2020s). The study in broad terms: Samples covering the acute and convalescent phases of COVID-19 were provided by collaborators in the United States, Italy and Spain. HLA class I and class II types, where available, came from metadata supplied by the sample provider rather than from assay-based typing. Samples came from the ongoing ImmuneRACE study (first 160 participants) plus 1,254 subjects from 6 global collaborators. Deeply sampled blood TCRbeta repertoires from subjects exposed to, actively infected with, or recovered from COVID-19 were included in the dataset. The sample metadata nearly always contained a de-identified subject ID, COVID-19 status, age in years and sex. The prospective study material was composed of cDNA or gDNA derived from T cells, B-cell-depleted T cells, or PBMCs. The repertoires were released in a freely available public database meant as a resource for research on the immune response to SARS-CoV-2.

TCRbeta CDR3 regions were amplified from genomic DNA by means of the immunoSEQ Assay, a bias-controlled multiplex PCR. The paper's data handling went like this. The number of nucleated cells in each sample was estimated from the amplification of reference gene primers within the assay. To quantify the absolute abundance of each unique TCRbeta CDR3 rearrangement, sequence reads were collapsed and filtered. For each sample, productive Simpson clonality was calculated as the square root of Simpson's diversity index across productive rearrangements. Imported from immuneACCESS, the table was reduced by TCRdb to in-frame sequences with V and J called. These copies leave out some clones; in studies compared against another copy, an unresolved V gene accounts for under half, and the cause of the remainder is not known. V and J calls and clone size are given by that table; D and trimming were obtained from the DNA. In all, the sample holds some 150,000 clones, and more than 70% of those were seen once. Roughly 1.5% of the sample is held by the ten biggest clonotypes.

General study outcomes and caveats: The amount of clinical and demographic metadata varied by source and participant and was provided uncurated.

Collaborating institutions collected whole blood in K2EDTA tubes following their own protocols. For TCRbeta analysis, collaborators shipped samples in one of three forms: frozen whole blood, isolated PBMCs, or DNA extracted from either of those sample types. The trim is 3 bases for V and 4 bases for J, with a gap of 14 bases between the germline ends. Per the germline V gene, SGHRS is the CDR1 and YFSETQ is the CDR2. From its cysteine to its phenylalanine, the CDR3 spans 14 amino acids. Only the CDR3 DNA stays, 42 bases, in frame from base 1. The chain employs TRBV5-1 and TRBJ2-7; tentative D gene TRBD2, with 6 bases matching. The sample consisted of peripheral blood. This clonotype was obtained from a human donor in a cohort sampled during active COVID-19. CDR3 protein: CASSSGLLIYEQYF. In nucleotide form, the sequence is TGCGCCAGCAGCTCGGGACTTCTTATTTACGAGCAGTACTTC.